What follows are 14 T cell receptor beta chains derived from one specimen sequenced in a study of PD-1 blockade in classical Hodgkin lymphoma. The time point here: cycle 4 day 1 (C4D1), after 5 to 7 weeks of nivolumab. Each of the patients experienced relapse following autologous stem cell transplantation, and their brentuximab vedotin exposure differed. The authors purified CD4+ T cells from thawed PBMCs by magnetic negative selection. Clones were read by immunoSEQ multiplex PCR, and TCRdb kept only the in-frame ones, dropping some. The repertoire includes some 13,000 clones, roughly 80% of them detected once, and 0.93% sits in the top ten. The sample was CD4+ T cells from blood, taken before the fourth cycle of nivolumab. The receptors were sampled from a human donor with classical Hodgkin lymphoma.

V and J are TRBV11-3 and TRBJ1-2; 9 bases are shared with TRBD1. CDR1 is SGHNT, CDR2 YENEEA, per germline. The J segment lost 5 bases and the V segment lost 5 bases, leaving 9 bases of the junction unmatched. CDR3 size: 15 residues. CDR3 nucleotide sequence: TGTGCCAGCAGCCCGGGACAGGGAAGAGGGTATGGCTACACCTTC. Translating it yields CASSPGQGRGYGYTF. Drawing the rest from reference TRBV11-3 and TRBJ1-2, the complete variable domain is EAGVVQSPRYKIIEKKQPVAFWCNPISGHNTLYWYLQNLGQGPELLIRYENEEAVDDSQLPKDRFSAERLKGVDSTLKIQPAELGDSAVYLCASSPGQGRGYGYTFGSGTRLTVV.

The chain combines TRBV10-3 with TRBJ1-3; D is ambiguous. The CDR3 covers 15 residues. CDR1 and CDR2 (germline): ENHRY, SYGVKD. The V gene lost 7 bases and the J gene lost 0 bases, with 13 bases spanning the gap. The CDR3 DNA is TGTGCCATCATAGAGCAGGCCTCCTCTGGAAACACCATATATTTT. This encodes CAIIEQASSGNTIYF.

This chain's CDR3 is CASSFGGTGIDTQYF. CDR3 in DNA: TGTGCCAGCAGCTTCGGGGGGACCGGGATAGATACGCAGTATTTT. The chain joins TRBV9 to TRBJ2-3, with 7 bases lining up with TRBD2. The CDR3 totals 15 residues. The V gene's germline CDR1 is SGDLS and CDR2 YYNGEE. The J segment lost 5 bases and the V segment lost 4 bases, leaving 10 bases of the junction unmatched.

The CDR3 region is CASSEPTVPRSYEQYF. CDR3 nucleotides: TGTGCCAGCAGTGAACCGACAGTTCCTCGGTCCTACGAGCAGTACTTC. This rearrangement joins TRBV6-1 to TRBJ2-7, with D perhaps TRBD1 (5 bases). With 2 bases removed from V and 1 base from J, the gap between germline ends came to 15 bases. This CDR3 spans 16 amino acids. The germline CDR1 and CDR2 sequences are MNHNS and SASEGT.

Only a few counts were recorded for this clone. This sequence joins TRBV4-3 and TRBJ1-1; D unclear. CDR1 is LGHNA, CDR2 YSLEER, per germline. This CDR3 is 15 amino acids long. Trimming cost V 4 bases and J 5 bases, with 17 bases left between them. The CDR3: CASSLRTDSRTEAFF. The DNA for the CDR3 is TGCGCCAGCAGCCTCCGGACGGACTCTCGGACTGAAGCTTTCTTT.

The V and J genes are TRBV6-1 and TRBJ2-2; D is possibly TRBD1 (5 bases). Trimming pared 7 bases from V and 2 bases from J, leaving 11 bases between. The germline CDR1 and CDR2 sequences are MNHNS and SASEGT. This CDR3 has 14 amino acids. The CDR3 nucleotides read TGTGCCAGCAATACTGACAGAAACACCGGGGAGCTGTTTTTT. Translated: CASNTDRNTGELFF.

The chain couples TRBV7-2 to TRBJ2-5, with TRBD2 matching over 9 bases. CDR3 length: 17 amino acids. With V trimmed by 1 base and J by 1 base, 7 bases remained unmatched. CDR1 and CDR2 from the germline V gene are SGHTA and FQGNSA. The CDR3 region is CASSLVASTSGQETQYF. The CDR3 nucleotides read TGTGCCAGCAGCTTAGTCGCTTCGACTAGCGGCCAAGAGACCCAGTACTTC.

This clone was recorded once. V usage is TRBV6-1 and J usage is TRBJ1-4; D unresolved. The CDR3 loop spans 13 amino acids. Between the trimmed V and J ends, which lost 4 bases and 3 bases, there was a span of 6 bases. Germline CDR1 is MNHNS and CDR2 is SASEGT. The CDR3 nucleotides are TGTGCCAGCAGTGTCAGAGCTAATGAAAAACTGTTTTTT. Protein: CASSVRANEKLFF.

The chain joins TRBV21-1 to TRBJ2-4; TRBD2 reflects the table's D call only, with no check against the DNA. TRBV21-1 is a pseudogene locus. The CDR3 is 15 amino acids. The CDR3 nucleotides read TGTGCCAGCAGCCCCGTGGTCGGGGGCAAAAACATTCAGTACTTC. Its protein is CASSPVVGGKNIQYF.

The genes are TRBV13 and TRBJ2-5; D is undetermined. The V end was cut by 0 bases, the J end by 2 bases, with 16 bases between. CDR3 length: 17 amino acids. The germline V gene has CDR1 PRHDT and CDR2 FYEKMQ (reference sequence). The CDR3 region is CASSLGRWSGDQETQYF. DNA of the CDR3: TGTGCCAGCAGCTTAGGGAGATGGTCAGGTGATCAAGAGACCCAGTACTTC.

The gene calls are TRBV7-2 and TRBJ2-3; 9 nucleotides match TRBD2. The CDR3 is made up of 15 amino acids. V trimming: 0 bases; J trimming: 8 bases; junction bases outside the gene matches: 6. Germline values: CDR1 SGHTA, CDR2 FQGNSA. The CDR3 loop reads CASSLAHSGGSTQYF. DNA for the CDR3: TGTGCCAGCAGCTTAGCGCATAGCGGGGGCTCTACGCAGTATTTT.

J is TRBJ2-2 and V is TRBV4-3, with TRBD2 matching 11 bases. Trimming took 5 bases from V and 6 from J; bases not matched to a gene: 8. The CDR3 runs 16 residues. Germline V gene lookup returns CDR1 LGHNA and CDR2 YSLEER. The CDR3 DNA reads TGCGCCAGCAGCTCCCCTAGCGGGAGGAGGGCCGGGGAGCTGTTTTTT. As protein: CASSSPSGRRAGELFF.

This clone was counted a few times. V is TRBV5-1 and J is TRBJ2-1; the D is unclear. CDR3 size: 14 residues. Germline-derived CDR1 and CDR2 are SGHRS and YFSETQ. With 2 bases removed from V and 3 bases from J, the gap between germline ends came to 9 bases. CDR3 in DNA: TGCGCCAGCAGCTTAGGGCAGCTCTACAATGAGCAGTTCTTC. Translated: CASSLGQLYNEQFF. Looking up the rest from reference TRBV5-1 and TRBJ2-1 gives the full variable domain: KAGVTQTPRYLIKTRGQQVTLSCSPISGHRSVSWYQQTPGQGLQFLFEYFSETQRNKGNFPGRFSGRQFSNSRSEMNVSTLELGDSALYLCASSLGQLYNEQFFGPGTRLTVL.

The rearrangement links TRBV6-5 to TRBJ1-2; 7 bases agree with TRBD1. J gave up 2 bases and V 6 bases, and 6 bases lay outside the gene matches. CDR3 length: 14 residues. CDR1 and CDR2 from the germline V gene are MNHEY and SVGAGI. This chain's CDR3 is CASSPTGANYGYTF. CDR3 nucleotide sequence: TGTGCCAGCAGCCCCACAGGGGCCAACTATGGCTACACCTTC.